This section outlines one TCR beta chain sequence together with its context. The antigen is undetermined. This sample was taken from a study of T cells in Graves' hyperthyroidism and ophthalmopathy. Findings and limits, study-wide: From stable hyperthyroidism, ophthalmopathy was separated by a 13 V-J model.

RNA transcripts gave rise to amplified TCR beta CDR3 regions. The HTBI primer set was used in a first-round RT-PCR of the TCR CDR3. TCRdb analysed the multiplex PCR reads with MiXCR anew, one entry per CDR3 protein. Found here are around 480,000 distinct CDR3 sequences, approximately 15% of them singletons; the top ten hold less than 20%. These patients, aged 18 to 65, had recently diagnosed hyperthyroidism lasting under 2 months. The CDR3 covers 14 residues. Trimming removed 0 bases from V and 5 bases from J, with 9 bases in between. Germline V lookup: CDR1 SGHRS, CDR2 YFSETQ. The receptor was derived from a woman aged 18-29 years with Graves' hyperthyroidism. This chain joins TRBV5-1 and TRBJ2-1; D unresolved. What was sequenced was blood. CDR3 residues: CASSLVQYDNEQFF. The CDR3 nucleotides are TGCGCCAGCAGCTTGGTGCAGTATGACAATGAGCAGTTCTTC.